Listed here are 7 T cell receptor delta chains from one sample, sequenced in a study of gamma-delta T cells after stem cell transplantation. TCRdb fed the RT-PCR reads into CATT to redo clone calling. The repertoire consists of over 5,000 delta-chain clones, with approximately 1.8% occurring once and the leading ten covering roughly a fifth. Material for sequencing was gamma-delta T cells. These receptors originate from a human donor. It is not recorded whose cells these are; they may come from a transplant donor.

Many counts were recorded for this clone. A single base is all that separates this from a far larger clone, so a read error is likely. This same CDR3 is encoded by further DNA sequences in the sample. CDR3 coding DNA: TGTGCCTGTGACCTCGTACAACTTACTGGGGGATACCTAACCGATAAACTCATCTTT. Translated: CACDLVQLTGGYLTDKLIF. The J gene is TRDJ1, the V gene TRDV2, with 12 nucleotides matching TRDD3. The length of the CDR3 is 19 residues. Germline loops: CDR1 GEAIGNYY, CDR2 EKD. V trimming: 3 bases; J trimming: 2 bases; junction bases outside the gene matches: 15.

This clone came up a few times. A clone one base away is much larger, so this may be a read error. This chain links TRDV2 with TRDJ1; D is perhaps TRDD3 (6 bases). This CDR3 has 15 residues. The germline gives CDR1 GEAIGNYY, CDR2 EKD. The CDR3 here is CACNTLGVLTDKLIF. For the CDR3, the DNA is TGTGCCTGTAACACCTTGGGGGTGCTGACCGATAAACTCATCTTT.

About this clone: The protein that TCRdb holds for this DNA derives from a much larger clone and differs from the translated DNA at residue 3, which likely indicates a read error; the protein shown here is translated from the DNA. CDR3 loop: CARDAWAQGHTDKLIF. The CDR3 nucleotides are TGTGCCCGTGACGCCTGGGCCCAGGGGCACACCGATAAACTCATCTTT. This chain uses TRDV2 with TRDJ1; a possible D gene is TRDD3 (5 bases). Germline V gene lookup returns CDR1 GEAIGNYY and CDR2 EKD. CDR3 size: 16 residues.

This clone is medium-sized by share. The CDR3 here is CACDTASRSVVTDKLIF. CDR3 DNA: TGTGCCTGTGACACCGCTTCACGGTCGGTGGTCACCGATAAACTCATCTTT. J is TRDJ1 and V is TRDV2, with no clear D. Trimming removed 0 bases from V and 1 base from J, with 17 bases in between. This CDR3 contains 17 residues. Germline V gives CDR1 GEAIGNYY, CDR2 EKD.

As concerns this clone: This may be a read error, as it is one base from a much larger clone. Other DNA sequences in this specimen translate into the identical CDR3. The CDR3 DNA sequence: TGTGCCTGTGACCTCCTACTTACTGGGGGTTCCCCTGGGCCCCACACTGATAAACTCATCTTT. The encoded protein is CACDLLLTGGSPGPHTDKLIF. The V and J genes are TRDV2 and TRDJ1, with TRDD3 identical over 8 bases. The CDR3 spans 21 residues. CDR1 is GEAIGNYY, CDR2 EKD, per germline.

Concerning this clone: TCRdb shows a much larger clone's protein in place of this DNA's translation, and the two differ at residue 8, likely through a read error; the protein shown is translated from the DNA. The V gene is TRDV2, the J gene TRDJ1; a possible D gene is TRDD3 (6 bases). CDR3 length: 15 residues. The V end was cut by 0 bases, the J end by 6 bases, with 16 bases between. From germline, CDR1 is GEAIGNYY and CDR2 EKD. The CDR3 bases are TGTGCCTGTGACACCCTGGGGAATAAGGATCATAAACTCATCTTT. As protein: CACDTLGNKDHKLIF.

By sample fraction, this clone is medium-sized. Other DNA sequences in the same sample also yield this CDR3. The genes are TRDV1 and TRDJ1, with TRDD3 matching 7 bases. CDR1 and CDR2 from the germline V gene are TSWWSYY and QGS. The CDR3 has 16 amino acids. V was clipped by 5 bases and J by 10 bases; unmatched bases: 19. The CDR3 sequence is CALGSAGIVLGSALIF. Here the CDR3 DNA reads TGTGCTCTTGGGTCCGCGGGGATAGTACTGGGGTCGGCACTCATCTTT.